This T cell receptor (beta chain) was retrieved from a study of blood T cell repertoires in COVID-19. At the level of the study: Sites across the United States, Italy and Spain contributed samples from acute and convalescent COVID-19. From T cells, B-cell-depleted T cells, or PBMCs came the material, which was cDNA or gDNA.

This clone was found a few times. Study processing details: Estimates of nucleated cell counts were drawn from the amplification of reference gene primers. Assay: immunoSEQ multiplex PCR; the TCRdb copy retains only in-frame clones and omits some. V and J calls and clone size are given by that table; D and trimming were obtained from the DNA. The sample carries about 120,000 clones, roughly four fifths recorded once. This CDR3 has 12 residues. Trimming cost V 4 bases and J 3 bases, with 5 bases left between them. Germline CDR1 SGHRS, CDR2 YFSETQ. V and J are TRBV5-1 and TRBJ1-3; no clear D. The material sequenced was peripheral blood. The source of this sequence is a human donor in a cohort sampled during active COVID-19. The DNA of the CDR3 is TGCGCCAGCAGCGAGGATGGAAACACCATATATTTT. Amino acid sequence: CASSEDGNTIYF.